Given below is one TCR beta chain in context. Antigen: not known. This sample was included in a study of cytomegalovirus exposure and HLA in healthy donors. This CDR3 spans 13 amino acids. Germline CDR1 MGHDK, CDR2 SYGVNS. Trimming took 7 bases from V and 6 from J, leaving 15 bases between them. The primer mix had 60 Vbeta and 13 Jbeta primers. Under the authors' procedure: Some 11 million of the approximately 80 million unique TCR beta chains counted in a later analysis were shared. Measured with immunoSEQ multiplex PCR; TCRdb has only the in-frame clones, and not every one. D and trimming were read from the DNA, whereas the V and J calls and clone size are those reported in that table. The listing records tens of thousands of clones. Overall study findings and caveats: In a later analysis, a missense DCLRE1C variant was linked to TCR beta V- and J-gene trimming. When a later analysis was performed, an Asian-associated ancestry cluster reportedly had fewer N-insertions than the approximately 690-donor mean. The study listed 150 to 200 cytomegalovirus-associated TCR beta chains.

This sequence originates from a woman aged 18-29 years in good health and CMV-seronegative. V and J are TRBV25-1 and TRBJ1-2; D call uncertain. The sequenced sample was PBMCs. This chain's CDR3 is CASTGGDWDGYTF. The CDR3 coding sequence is TGTGCCAGCACAGGCGGGGATTGGGATGGCTACACCTTC.